The next 13 T cell receptor beta chains were all read from a single sample in a study of cytomegalovirus exposure and HLA in healthy donors. Primers: 60 Vbeta forward and 13 Jbeta reverse. Sequenced by immunoSEQ multiplex PCR; TCRdb stores in-frame clones only, minus some. The data contain 130,000 to 150,000 clones, 65% to 80% of them singletons. Material for sequencing was PBMCs. These receptors all come from a male donor in good health and CMV-seropositive.

This clone was observed a few times. This rearrangement joins TRBV7-9 to TRBJ2-1; 8 nucleotides line up with TRBD1. Germline values: CDR1 SEHNR, CDR2 FQNEAQ (reference sequence). The length of the CDR3 is 14 residues. After removal of 5 bases from V and 7 bases from J, the junction contained 7 bases not matched to a gene. The CDR3, as DNA: TGTGCCAGCAGCCATACGGGACAGGCAAATGAGCAGTTCTTC. This codes for CASSHTGQANEQFF.

This clone was seen a few times. The V call is TRBV10-3, the J call TRBJ2-7; 11 nucleotides match TRBD2. The CDR3 runs to 16 residues. V was clipped by 7 bases and J by 0 bases; unmatched bases: 8. Germline lookup yields CDR1 ENHRY and CDR2 SYGVKD. The CDR3 DNA sequence: TGTGCCATCAACGATCCGGGACTAGCGGACTCCTACGAGCAGTACTTC. Translating gives CAINDPGLADSYEQYF.

The chain recombines TRBV6-5 with TRBJ1-3; 7 nucleotides match TRBD1. Germline-derived CDR1 and CDR2 are MNHEY and SVGAGI. The V segment lost 6 bases and the J segment 5 bases; nucleotides outside the gene matches: 10. This CDR3 is 15 amino acids long. In nucleotides, the CDR3 is TGTGCCAGCAGGTCCTGGGACAGAGACAGAAACACCATATATTTT. It specifies CASRSWDRDRNTIYF.

Concerning this clone itself: A junction boundary mismatches the germline segment, possibly from a read error. This chain links TRBV7-9 with TRBJ2-7; possibly TRBD1 for D (5 bases). The CDR3 length is 12 residues. CDR1 is SEHNR, CDR2 FQNEAQ, per germline (reference sequence). The CDR3 DNA sequence: TGTTCCAGCAGCTTAGACAGCTACGAGCAGTACTTC. The encoded protein is CSSSLDSYEQYF.

The chain combines TRBV6-1 with TRBJ1-3, with 7 nucleotides matching TRBD1. The ends lost 6 bases at V and 4 bases at J; junction bases unmatched: 6. The CDR3 is 14 amino acids. Germline loops: CDR1 MNHNS, CDR2 SASEGT. The CDR3 here is CASRRDRSGNTIYF. Written as DNA, the CDR3 is TGTGCCAGCAGACGGGACAGATCCGGAAACACCATATATTTT.

The chain has TRBV28 and TRBJ2-3; 10 nucleotides match TRBD2. The CDR3 has 17 amino acids. With V trimmed by 8 bases and J by 3 bases, 14 bases remained unmatched. The germline gives CDR1 MDHEN, CDR2 SYDVKM. CDR3 loop: CASSLPWASGSTDTQYF. The DNA for the CDR3 is TGTGCCAGCTCGCTCCCGTGGGCTAGCGGGAGTACAGATACGCAGTATTTT.

The chain carries TRBV7-9 and TRBJ2-1; 9 bases are shared with TRBD1. Germline V gene data show CDR1 as SEHNR and CDR2 as FQNEAQ (reference sequence). This CDR3 comprises 14 residues. The ends lost 5 bases at V and 6 bases at J; junction bases unmatched: 5. In DNA, the CDR3 is TGTGCCAGCAGCACGCTGGACAGGGGCAATGAGCAGTTCTTC. It codes for CASSTLDRGNEQFF.

A remark on this clone: This CDR3 is also generated by other DNA sequences in the sample. The V call is TRBV19, the J call TRBJ1-5, with 12 bases lining up with TRBD1. Germline trimming cut 5 bases from V and 6 bases from J; bases unmatched to any gene: 2. Germline values: CDR1 LNHDA, CDR2 SQIVND (reference sequence). The CDR3 has 14 amino acids. As DNA, the CDR3 is TGTGCCAGTAGTGGGACAGGGGGCTTTCAGCCCCAGCATTTT. Its protein is CASSGTGGFQPQHF.

The chain is built from TRBV18 and TRBJ2-4, with TRBD2 matching 7 bases. From germline, CDR1 is KGHSH and CDR2 LQKENI. V gave up 2 bases and J gave up 0 bases; unmatched junction bases: 19. The length of the CDR3 is 21 residues. The CDR3 DNA sequence: TGTGCCAGCTCACCAATAAGTCCGAGAATCAGCGGGGATTTAGCCAAAAACATTCAGTACTTC. Amino acid sequence: CASSPISPRISGDLAKNIQYF.

The chain joins TRBV4-1 to TRBJ2-2; possibly TRBD1 for D (6 bases). Deletions cut 1 base from V and 1 base from J, with 10 bases between. The CDR3 runs to 16 residues. Germline V gene data show CDR1 as MGHRA and CDR2 as YSYEKL. DNA of the CDR3: TGCGCCAGCAGCCAAGGTTGGGGACAGAACACCGGGGAGCTGTTTTTT. As protein: CASSQGWGQNTGELFF.

The J gene is TRBJ1-1, the V gene TRBV13; D may be TRBD1 (6 bases). Germline CDR1 reads PRHDT; CDR2 reads FYEKMQ (reference sequence). The CDR3 runs to 15 residues. The V end lost 6 bases, the J end lost 5 bases, and 19 bases lay between the germline ends. The CDR3: CASSSGGGGGTEAFF. CDR3 DNA: TGTGCCAGCAGTTCGGGGGGGGGCGGGGGGACTGAAGCTTTCTTT. Drawing the rest from reference TRBV13 and TRBJ1-1, the complete variable domain is AAGVIQSPRHLIKEKRETATLKCYPIPRHDTVYWYQQGPGQDPQFLISFYEKMQSDKGSIPDRFSAQQFSDYHSELNMSSLELGDSALYFCASSSGGGGGTEAFFGQGTRLTVV.

The chain employs TRBV7-8 and TRBJ2-3; TRBD2 matches at 13 bases. The CDR3 has 15 residues. V was pared by 3 bases and J by 6 bases, with 3 bases of the junction left unmatched. The germline V gene encodes CDR1 SGHVS and CDR2 FQNEAQ. The chain's CDR3 is CASSFGLAGADTQYF. In DNA, the CDR3 is TGTGCCAGCAGCTTTGGACTAGCGGGAGCGGATACGCAGTATTTT.

The V and J genes are TRBV6-1 and TRBJ1-2, with 9 bases aligning to TRBD1. Looked up from germline, CDR1 is MNHNS and CDR2 is SASEGT. The CDR3 runs to 16 residues. V shed 2 bases and J 3 bases; nucleotides not matched to a gene: 7. CDR3 in amino acids: CASSESNRGLDYGYTF. CDR3 DNA: TGTGCCAGCAGTGAATCTAACAGGGGGCTGGACTATGGCTACACCTTC.